Listed here are 22 T cell receptor beta chains from one sample, sequenced in a study of T cell changes during pregnancy in multiple sclerosis. Profiled with immunoSEQ multiplex PCR; TCRdb holds only in-frame clones, not every one. The data contain roughly 28,000 clones, 80% to 95% of them singletons. The sample consisted of CD8+ T cells from peripheral blood mononuclear cells, taken before pregnancy. These receptors were collected from a female donor with multiple sclerosis, enrolled in a pregnancy study.

The rearrangement joins TRBV21-1 to TRBJ2-6; the DNA was not used to check the table's D call, TRBD1. TRBV21-1 is recorded as a pseudogene. CDR3 size: 19 residues. The CDR3 reads CASSKAREQGLSGANVLTF. CDR3 sequence (DNA): TGTGCCAGCAGCAAAGCGAGGGAACAGGGGCTCTCTGGGGCCAACGTCCTGACTTTC.

This sequence joins TRBV5-1 and TRBJ2-7, with D tentatively TRBD2 (5 bases). With 0 bases removed from V and 4 bases from J, the gap between germline ends came to 8 bases. This CDR3 region has 13 residues. Germline V CDR1 and CDR2: SGHRS, YFSETQ. CDR3 in amino acids: CASSLGSGYEQYF. The CDR3 coding sequence is TGCGCCAGCAGCTTGGGGTCGGGGTACGAGCAGTACTTC.

This chain connects TRBV7-6 to TRBJ2-1, with 8 bases identical to TRBD1. The junction had 2 bases not matched to a gene; V was cut back by 1 base and J by 6 bases. This CDR3 region has 14 residues. The germline gives CDR1 SGHVS, CDR2 FNYEAQ. CDR3 sequence: CASSLGTGSNEQFF. CDR3 in DNA: TGTGCCAGCAGCTTAGGGACAGGGTCCAATGAGCAGTTCTTC.

The chain's CDR3 is CASSELAGDPDNEQFF. The CDR3 region has the DNA TGTGCCAGCAGTGAGTTGGCGGGAGATCCGGACAATGAGCAGTTCTTC. The chain couples TRBV6-1 to TRBJ2-1; 7 nucleotides agree with TRBD2. Germline V CDR1 and CDR2: MNHNS, SASEGT. The length of the CDR3 is 16 residues. V dropped 3 bases and J dropped 5; count of bases not matched to a gene: 10.

The chain has TRBV6-5 and TRBJ2-7; the D gene is possibly TRBD2 (6 bases). The V gene's germline CDR1 is MNHEY and CDR2 SVGAGI. The length of the CDR3 is 14 residues. Trimming took 0 bases from V and 3 from J, leaving 9 bases between them. Here the CDR3 DNA reads TGTGCCAGCAGTTACTCCTCTAGCGACTACGAGCAGTACTTC. Encoded protein: CASSYSSSDYEQYF.

The J gene is TRBJ2-3, the V gene TRBV2, with a weak D call TRBD2 (5 bases). The CDR3 sequence is 17 residues long. The germline gives CDR1 SNHLY, CDR2 FYNNEI. V lost 3 bases and J lost 0, with 16 bases in between. CDR3 sequence reads: CASSEAEAASSTDTQYF. In DNA, the CDR3 is TGTGCCAGCAGTGAGGCTGAAGCGGCCAGTAGCACAGATACGCAGTATTTT.

The CDR3 reads CASSLIAGAPRDEQFF. CDR3 bases: TGTGCCAGCAGCCTCATAGCGGGAGCCCCCCGGGATGAGCAGTTCTTC. The chain joins TRBV7-6 to TRBJ2-1, with TRBD2 matching 9 bases. Trimming took 5 bases from V and 8 from J; bases not matched to a gene: 13. Germline V CDR1 and CDR2: SGHVS, FNYEAQ. The CDR3 totals 16 residues.

This clone was seen just once. The rearrangement links TRBV4-2 to TRBJ2-1; 8 bases line up with TRBD2. This CDR3 has 16 residues. In germline, CDR1 is LGHNA, CDR2 YNFKEQ. V lost 0 bases, J lost 4 bases, and 5 bases stayed unmatched. CDR3 sequence: CASSQDKREYYNEQFF. For the CDR3, the DNA is TGTGCCAGCAGCCAAGATAAGCGGGAGTATTACAATGAGCAGTTCTTC.

The chain combines TRBV2 with TRBJ1-6, with no clear D. Per the germline V gene, CDR1 is SNHLY and CDR2 is FYNNEI. Trimming shortened V by 3 bases and J by 7 bases, and 13 bases separated the two germline ends. The CDR3 runs to 15 residues. The DNA of the CDR3 is TGTGCCAGCAGTGAGTACCAGGCTCGAAATTCACCCCTCCACTTT. Translation gives CASSEYQARNSPLHF.

The V call is TRBV9, the J call TRBJ2-1, with 7 bases lining up with TRBD2. Per the germline V gene, CDR1 is SGDLS and CDR2 is YYNGEE. The CDR3 is 13 amino acids. The V and J ends lost 3 bases and 9 bases, in that order; junction bases with no gene match: 6. The chain's CDR3 is CASSAVIAGEQFF. For the CDR3, the DNA is TGTGCCAGCAGCGCTGTTATAGCGGGTGAGCAGTTCTTC. Variable domain in full (rest from reference TRBV9 and TRBJ2-1): DSGVTQTPKHLITATGQRVTLRCSPRSGDLSVYWYQQSLDQGLQFLIQYYNGEERAKGNILERFSAQQFPDLHSELNLSSLELGDSALYFCASSAVIAGEQFFGPGTRLTVL.

V and J are TRBV2 and TRBJ2-7; D gene uncertain. The V end lost 5 bases, the J end lost 2 bases, and 10 bases lay between the germline ends. Germline-derived CDR1 and CDR2 are SNHLY and FYNNEI. The CDR3 totals 13 residues. CDR3 in amino acids: CASSSRSTYEQYF. In DNA, the CDR3 is TGTGCCAGCAGTTCTAGGTCTACCTACGAGCAGTACTTC.

The chain combines TRBV28 with TRBJ1-1; D remains ambiguous. Germline lookup yields CDR1 MDHEN and CDR2 SYDVKM. With 5 bases removed from V and 7 bases from J, the gap between germline ends came to 23 bases. The CDR3 contains 16 residues. CDR3 bases: TGTGCCAGCAGTCCCCGTATAATTGGGCGATCCCTTGAAGCTTTCTTT. Its translation is CASSPRIIGRSLEAFF.

The CDR3, as DNA: TGCGCCAGCAGCCAAGATCGCAGGGGGCGCACTGAAGCTTTCTTT. Amino acid sequence: CASSQDRRGRTEAFF. The chain links TRBV4-3 to TRBJ1-1; 8 bases agree with TRBD1. The CDR3 totals 15 residues. The V and J ends lost 0 bases and 4 bases, in that order; junction bases with no gene match: 4. Germline V gene lookup returns CDR1 LGHNA and CDR2 YSLEER.

As DNA, the CDR3 is TGTGCCAGCAGCTGGGCCCTCCAAGAGACCCAGTACTTC. Encoded protein: CASSWALQETQYF. The chain couples TRBV7-9 to TRBJ2-5; D is uncertain. Trimming shortened V by 4 bases and J by 1 base, and 7 bases separated the two germline ends. This CDR3 is built from 13 residues. Germline CDR1 is SEHNR and CDR2 is FQNEAQ (reference sequence).

The chain joins TRBV21-1 to TRBJ2-7; TRBD2, the table's D call, was not compared with the DNA. TRBV21-1 is given as a pseudogene. The CDR3 loop spans 16 amino acids. CDR3 sequence: CASSYALVRKTYEQYF. CDR3 bases: TGTGCCAGCAGCTATGCCCTCGTGCGGAAAACCTACGAGCAGTACTTC.

The V gene is TRBV11-2, the J gene TRBJ2-3, with 10 bases that match TRBD2. The CDR3 sequence is 17 residues long. Germline CDR1 reads SGHAT; CDR2 reads FQNNGV. The trim removed 0 bases at V and 2 bases at J, leaving 5 bases unmatched. The chain's CDR3 is CASSLDKAGGPTDTQYF. DNA for the CDR3: TGTGCCAGCAGCTTAGACAAAGCGGGAGGGCCCACAGATACGCAGTATTTT. Supplemented by reference TRBV11-2 and TRBJ2-3, the full variable domain reads EAGVAQSPRYKIIEKRQSVAFWCNPISGHATLYWYQQILGQGPKLLIQFQNNGVVDDSQLPKDRFSAERLKGVDSTLKIQPAKLEDSAVYLCASSLDKAGGPTDTQYFGPGTRLTVL.

The chain uses TRBV5-4 and TRBJ1-2, with 8 bases matching TRBD1. Looked up from germline, CDR1 is SGHNT and CDR2 is YYREEE (reference sequence). V trimming: 4 bases; J trimming: 4 bases; junction bases outside the gene matches: 6. This CDR3 spans 14 amino acids. CDR3 in DNA: TGTGCCAGCAGCCTAGGGACAGGCCTCTATGGCTACACCTTC. Translation gives CASSLGTGLYGYTF. Full variable domain (rest looked up from reference TRBV5-4 and TRBJ1-2): ETGVTQSPTHLIKTRGQQVTLRCSSQSGHNTVSWYQQALGQGPQFIFQYYREEENGRGNFPPRFSGLQFPNYSSELNVNALELDDSALYLCASSLGTGLYGYTFGSGTRLTVV.

This chain joins TRBV30 and TRBJ2-3, with D possibly matching TRBD2 (6 bases). CDR1 GTSNPN and CDR2 SVGIG come from the germline V gene (reference sequence). V was clipped by 6 bases and J by 2 bases, with 12 bases between them. The CDR3 loop spans 13 amino acids. CDR3 protein: CACLADNTDTQYF. The CDR3 bases are TGTGCCTGCTTAGCGGATAACACAGATACGCAGTATTTT.

The chain couples TRBV5-6 to TRBJ2-3; D unclear. This CDR3 has 14 residues. Germline V gene lookup returns CDR1 SGHDT and CDR2 YYEEEE. The V end lost 2 bases, the J end lost 2 bases, and 9 bases lay between the germline ends. This chain's CDR3 is CASSFLSSTDTQYF. The CDR3 coding sequence is TGTGCCAGCAGCTTTTTGTCTTCCACAGATACGCAGTATTTT.

The chain carries TRBV5-1 and TRBJ2-1; D might be TRBD2 (5 bases). The CDR3 extends over 15 amino acids. Trimming removed 4 bases from V and 0 bases from J, with 11 bases in between. CDR1 is SGHRS, CDR2 YFSETQ, per germline. The CDR3 sequence: CASSITGSSYNEQFF. Written as DNA, the CDR3 is TGCGCCAGCAGCATAACGGGGAGCTCCTACAATGAGCAGTTCTTC.

The V gene is TRBV5-1, the J gene TRBJ2-1; 10 nucleotides align to TRBD1. V dropped 3 bases and J dropped 8; count of bases not matched to a gene: 11. The CDR3 totals 16 residues. CDR1 SGHRS and CDR2 YFSETQ come from the germline V gene. The CDR3 coding sequence is TGCGCCAGCAGCTCCCCCGGGACAGGGGAAATTGATGAGCAGTTCTTC. Protein: CASSSPGTGEIDEQFF.

This chain links TRBV7-6 with TRBJ2-1; the match to TRBD2 covers 8 bases. The CDR3 has 17 amino acids. V dropped 1 base and J dropped 4; count of bases not matched to a gene: 9. The germline V gene encodes CDR1 SGHVS and CDR2 FNYEAQ. The CDR3 protein is CASSLVGAGEIYNEQFF. The DNA for the CDR3 is TGTGCCAGCAGCTTAGTGGGAGCGGGAGAGATATACAATGAGCAGTTCTTC.